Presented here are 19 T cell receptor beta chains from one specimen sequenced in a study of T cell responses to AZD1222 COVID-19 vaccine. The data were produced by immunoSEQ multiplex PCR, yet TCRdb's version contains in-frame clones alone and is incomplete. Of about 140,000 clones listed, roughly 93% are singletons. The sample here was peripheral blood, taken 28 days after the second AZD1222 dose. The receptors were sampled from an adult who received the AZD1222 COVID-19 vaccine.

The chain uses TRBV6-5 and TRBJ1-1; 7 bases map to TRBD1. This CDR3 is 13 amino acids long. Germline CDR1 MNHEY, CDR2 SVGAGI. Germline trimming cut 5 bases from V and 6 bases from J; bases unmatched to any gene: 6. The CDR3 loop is CASSSLRGPEAFF. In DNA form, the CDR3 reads TGTGCCAGCAGTAGCCTAAGGGGGCCTGAAGCTTTCTTT.

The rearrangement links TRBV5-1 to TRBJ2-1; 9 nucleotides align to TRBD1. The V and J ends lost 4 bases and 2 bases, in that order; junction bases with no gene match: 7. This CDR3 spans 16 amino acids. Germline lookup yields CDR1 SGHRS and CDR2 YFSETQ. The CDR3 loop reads CASSPLTGGPYNEQFF. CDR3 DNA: TGCGCCAGCAGCCCCTTAACAGGGGGCCCCTACAATGAGCAGTTCTTC.

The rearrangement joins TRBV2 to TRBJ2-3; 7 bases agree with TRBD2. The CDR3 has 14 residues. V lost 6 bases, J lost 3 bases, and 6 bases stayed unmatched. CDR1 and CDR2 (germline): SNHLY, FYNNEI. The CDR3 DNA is TGTGCCAGCAGAGCGGGGCCACGGACAGATACGCAGTATTTT. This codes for CASRAGPRTDTQYF.

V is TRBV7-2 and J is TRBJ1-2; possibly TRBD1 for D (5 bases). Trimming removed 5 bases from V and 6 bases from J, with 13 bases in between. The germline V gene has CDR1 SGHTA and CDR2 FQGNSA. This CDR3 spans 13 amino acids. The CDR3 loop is CASSPPPRDGYTF. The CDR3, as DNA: TGTGCCAGCAGCCCACCCCCCAGGGATGGCTACACCTTC.

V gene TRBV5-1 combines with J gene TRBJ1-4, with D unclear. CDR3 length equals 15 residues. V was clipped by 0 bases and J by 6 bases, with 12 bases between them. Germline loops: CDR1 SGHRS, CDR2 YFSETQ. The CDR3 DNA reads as TGCGCCAGCAGCTTGGGCTCCGGCATACATGAAAAACTGTTTTTT. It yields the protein CASSLGSGIHEKLFF.

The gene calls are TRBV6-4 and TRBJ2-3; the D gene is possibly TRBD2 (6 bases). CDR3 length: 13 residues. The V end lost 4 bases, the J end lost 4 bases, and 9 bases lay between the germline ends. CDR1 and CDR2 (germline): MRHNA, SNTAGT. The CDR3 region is CASSAGGADTQYF. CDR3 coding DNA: TGTGCCAGCAGTGCCGGAGGGGCAGATACGCAGTATTTT.

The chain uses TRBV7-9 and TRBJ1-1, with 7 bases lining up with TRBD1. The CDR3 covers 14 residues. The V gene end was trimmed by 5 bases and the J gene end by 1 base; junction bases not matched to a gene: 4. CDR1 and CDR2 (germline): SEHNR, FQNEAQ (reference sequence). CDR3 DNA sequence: TGTGCCAGCAGCCCGACAGGGACGAACACTGAAGCTTTCTTT. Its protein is CASSPTGTNTEAFF.

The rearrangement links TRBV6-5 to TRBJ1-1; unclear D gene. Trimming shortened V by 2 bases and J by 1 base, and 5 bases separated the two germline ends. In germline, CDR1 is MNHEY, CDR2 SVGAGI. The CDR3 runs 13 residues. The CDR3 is CASSYTENTEAFF. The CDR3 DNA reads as TGTGCCAGCAGTTACACAGAGAACACTGAAGCTTTCTTT.

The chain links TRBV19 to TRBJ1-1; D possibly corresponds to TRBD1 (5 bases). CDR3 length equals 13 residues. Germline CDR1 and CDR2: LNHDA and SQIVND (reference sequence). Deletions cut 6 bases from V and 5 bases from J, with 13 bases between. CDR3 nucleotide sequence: TGTGCCAGTAGGACCGGGGGACGGACTGAAGCTTTCTTT. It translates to CASRTGGRTEAFF.

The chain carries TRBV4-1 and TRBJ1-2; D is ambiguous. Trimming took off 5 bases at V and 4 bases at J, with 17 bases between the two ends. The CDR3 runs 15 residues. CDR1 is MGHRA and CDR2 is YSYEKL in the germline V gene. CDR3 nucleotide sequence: TGCGCCAGCAGCAACATGTCGGGAAAGACCTATGGCTACACCTTC. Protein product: CASSNMSGKTYGYTF.

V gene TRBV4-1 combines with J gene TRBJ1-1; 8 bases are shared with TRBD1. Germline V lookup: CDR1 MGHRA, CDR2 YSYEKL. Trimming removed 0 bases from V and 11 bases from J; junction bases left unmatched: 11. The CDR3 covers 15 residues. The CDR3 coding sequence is TGCGCCAGCAGCCAAGAAGGACAGGGAAGTGGTAAGGCTTTCTTT. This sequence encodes CASSQEGQGSGKAFF.

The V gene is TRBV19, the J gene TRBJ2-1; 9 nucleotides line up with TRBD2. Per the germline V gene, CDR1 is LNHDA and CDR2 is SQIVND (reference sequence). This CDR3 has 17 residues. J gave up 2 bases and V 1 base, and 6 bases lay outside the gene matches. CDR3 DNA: TGTGCCAGTAGTATAGGGAGGGAGCGGGGGGCCTACAATGAGCAGTTCTTC. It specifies CASSIGRERGAYNEQFF.

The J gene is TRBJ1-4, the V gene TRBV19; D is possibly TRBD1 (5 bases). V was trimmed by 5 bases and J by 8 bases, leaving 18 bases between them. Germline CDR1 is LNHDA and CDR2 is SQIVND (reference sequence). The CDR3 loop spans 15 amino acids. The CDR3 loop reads CASSPSIGAGEKLFF. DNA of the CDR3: TGTGCCAGTAGTCCTAGTATCGGGGCGGGCGAAAAACTGTTTTTT.

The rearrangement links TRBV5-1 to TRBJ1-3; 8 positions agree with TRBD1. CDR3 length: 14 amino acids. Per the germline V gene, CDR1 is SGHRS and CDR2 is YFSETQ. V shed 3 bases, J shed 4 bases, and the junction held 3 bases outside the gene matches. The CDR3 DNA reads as TGCGCCAGCAGCTCCTGGGACAGGGGAAACACCATATATTTT. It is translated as CASSSWDRGNTIYF.

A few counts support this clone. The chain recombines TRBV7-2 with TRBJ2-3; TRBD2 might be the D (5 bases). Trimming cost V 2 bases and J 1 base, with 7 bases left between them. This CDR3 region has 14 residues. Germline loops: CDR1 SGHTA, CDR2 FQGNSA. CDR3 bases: TGTGCCAGCAGCTTAAACGGGGGCACAGATACGCAGTATTTT. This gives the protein CASSLNGGTDTQYF.

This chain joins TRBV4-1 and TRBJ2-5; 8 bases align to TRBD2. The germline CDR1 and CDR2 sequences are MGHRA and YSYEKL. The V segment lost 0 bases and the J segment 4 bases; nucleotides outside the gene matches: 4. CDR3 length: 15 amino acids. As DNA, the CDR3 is TGCGCCAGCAGCCAAGATCGACGGGGGGGAGAGACCCAGTACTTC. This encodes CASSQDRRGGETQYF.

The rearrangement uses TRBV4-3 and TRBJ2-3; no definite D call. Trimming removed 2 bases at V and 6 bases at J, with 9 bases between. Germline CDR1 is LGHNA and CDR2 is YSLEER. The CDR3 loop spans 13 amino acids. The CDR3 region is CASSQSNEDTQYF. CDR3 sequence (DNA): TGCGCCAGCAGCCAAAGTAATGAGGATACGCAGTATTTT.

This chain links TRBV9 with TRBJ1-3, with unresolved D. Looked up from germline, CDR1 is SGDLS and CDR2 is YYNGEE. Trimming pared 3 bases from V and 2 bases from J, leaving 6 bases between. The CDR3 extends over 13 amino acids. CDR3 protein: CASSAPPGNTIYF. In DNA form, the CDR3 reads TGTGCCAGCAGCGCCCCCCCTGGAAACACCATATATTTT.

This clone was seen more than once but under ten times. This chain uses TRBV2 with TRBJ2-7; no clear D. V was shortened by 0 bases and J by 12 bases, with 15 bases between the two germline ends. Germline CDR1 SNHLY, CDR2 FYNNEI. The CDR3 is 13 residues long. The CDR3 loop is CASSEALGNWWYF. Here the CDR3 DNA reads TGTGCCAGCAGTGAAGCGCTGGGTAACTGGTGGTACTTC.